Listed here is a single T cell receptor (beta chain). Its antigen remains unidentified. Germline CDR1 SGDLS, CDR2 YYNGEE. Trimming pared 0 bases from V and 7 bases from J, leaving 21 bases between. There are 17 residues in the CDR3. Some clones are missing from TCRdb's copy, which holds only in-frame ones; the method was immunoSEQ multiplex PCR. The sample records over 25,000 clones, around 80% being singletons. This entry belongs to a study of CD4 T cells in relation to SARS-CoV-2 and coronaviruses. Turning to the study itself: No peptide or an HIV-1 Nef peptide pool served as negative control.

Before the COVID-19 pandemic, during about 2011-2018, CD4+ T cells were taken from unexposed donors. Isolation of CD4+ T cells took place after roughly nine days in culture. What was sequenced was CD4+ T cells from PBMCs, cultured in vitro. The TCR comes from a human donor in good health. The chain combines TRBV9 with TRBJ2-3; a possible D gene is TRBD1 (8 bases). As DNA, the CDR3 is TGTGCCAGCAGCGTAGGGACAGGGACACTCGGGGGGAATACGCAGTATTTT. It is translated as CASSVGTGTLGGNTQYF.